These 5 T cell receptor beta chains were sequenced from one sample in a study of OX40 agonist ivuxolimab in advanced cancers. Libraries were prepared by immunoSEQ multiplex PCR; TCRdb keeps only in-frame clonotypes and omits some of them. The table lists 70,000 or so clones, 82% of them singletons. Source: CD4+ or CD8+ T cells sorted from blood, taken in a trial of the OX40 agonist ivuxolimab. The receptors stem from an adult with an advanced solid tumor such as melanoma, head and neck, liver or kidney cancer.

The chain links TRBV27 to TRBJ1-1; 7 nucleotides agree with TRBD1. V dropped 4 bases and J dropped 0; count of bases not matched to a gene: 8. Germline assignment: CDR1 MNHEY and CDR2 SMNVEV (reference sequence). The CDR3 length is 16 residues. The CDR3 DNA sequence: TGTGCCAGCAGTTCGAGGGGACAGATCTTGAACACTGAAGCTTTCTTT. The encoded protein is CASSSRGQILNTEAFF.

The CDR3 DNA sequence: TGTGCCAGCAGCCCAAGACAGGGTGAAAAAGATACGCAGTATTTT. Encoded protein: CASSPRQGEKDTQYF. The rearrangement uses TRBV14 and TRBJ2-3; 7 nucleotides match TRBD1. With 4 bases clipped from V and 5 bases from J, the junction kept 9 bases outside the gene matches. CDR1 and CDR2 from the germline V gene are SGHDN and FVKESK. The CDR3 is 15 amino acids.

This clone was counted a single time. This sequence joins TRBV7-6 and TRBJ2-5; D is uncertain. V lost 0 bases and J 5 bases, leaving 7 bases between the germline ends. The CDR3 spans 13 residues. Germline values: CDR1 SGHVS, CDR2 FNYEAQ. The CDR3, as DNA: TGTGCCAGCAGCTTAGCGGTAGGGGAGACCCAGTACTTC. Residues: CASSLAVGETQYF. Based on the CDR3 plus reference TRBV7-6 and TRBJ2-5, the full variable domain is GAGVSQSPRYKVTKRGQDVALRCDPISGHVSLYWYRQALGQGPEFLTYFNYEAQQDKSGLPNDRFSAERPEGSISTLTIQRTEQRDSAMYRCASSLAVGETQYFGPGTRLLVL.

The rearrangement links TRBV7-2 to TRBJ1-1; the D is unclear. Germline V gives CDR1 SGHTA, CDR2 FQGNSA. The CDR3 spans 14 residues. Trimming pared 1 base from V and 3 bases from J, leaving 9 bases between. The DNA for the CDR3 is TGTGCCAGCAGCTTAGGGCTGGCGTACACTGAAGCTTTCTTT. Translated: CASSLGLAYTEAFF.

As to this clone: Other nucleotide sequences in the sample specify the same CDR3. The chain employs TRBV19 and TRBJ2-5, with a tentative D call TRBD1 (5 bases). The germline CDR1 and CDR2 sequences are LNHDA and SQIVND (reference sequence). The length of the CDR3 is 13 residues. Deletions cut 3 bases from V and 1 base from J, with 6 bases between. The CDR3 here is CASSMGLQETQYF. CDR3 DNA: TGTGCCAGTAGTATGGGGCTCCAAGAGACCCAGTACTTC.